This TCR beta chain was captured in a study of identical twins' blood T cells. Study-wide results and limits: Shared CDR3 clonotype counts between two donors mainly tracked the product of their cloneset sizes, twins included. Out-of-frame TCRbeta clonotypes reportedly had markedly more similar V usage in twins than unrelated donors.

This clonotype was observed a few times. Antigen unknown. One entry per CDR3 protein, called by TCRdb with MiXCR from the 5' RACE reads. The sample carries hundreds of thousands of distinct CDR3 sequences, 28% recorded once. Specimen: PBMCs. The TCR sequence derives from a woman aged 18-55 years in good health.

The CDR3 DNA reads TGTGCCATCAGTGGCTCCAGCGGCCACTACGAGCAGTACTTC. Protein: CAISGSSGHYEQYF. The rearrangement joins TRBV10-3 to TRBJ2-7; TRBD2 is a possible D gene (5 bases). Germline V CDR1 and CDR2: ENHRY, SYGVKD. The CDR3 length is 14 residues. The V gene lost 4 bases and the J gene lost 3 bases, with 13 bases spanning the gap.